The source of this T cell receptor beta chain is a study of T cells in Graves' hyperthyroidism and ophthalmopathy (dated by TCRdb to the late 2010s). As for the study more broadly: Peripheral blood samples were taken at the time of initial diagnosis, prior to any treatment. TCR V-J signatures able to tell the groups apart were searched for in a discovery cohort of 100 or so patients, of whom approximately 40 had Graves' ophthalmopathy and 57 had stable Graves' hyperthyroidism. Prospective prediction of ophthalmopathy was tested in an independent validation cohort consisting of fewer than 20 hyperthyroidism patients and more than 15 patients who later progressed to ophthalmopathy. The 100 discovery patients were divided at random into training and test sets in a 7:3 ratio. The study also compared thyroid tissue and blood T-cell repertoires from about six Graves' hyperthyroidism patients. After sampling, hyperthyroidism patients received methimazole starting at 30 mg daily, and ophthalmopathy patients received high-dose intravenous methylprednisolone. TCR Vbeta CDR3 sequencing of some 140 peripheral blood samples (43 ophthalmopathy, some 75 hyperthyroidism and 17 progressor patients) is reported in the paper. The paper's findings and limits, for the study overall: Most expanded thyroid clonotypes (frequency above 0.001) were also detected in blood, suggesting blood repertoires may reflect thyroid immune responses. During validation, the model predicted progression to ophthalmopathy a median of approximately 6 months ahead of onset, with 60% to 71% sensitivity and 72% to 80% specificity. No statistical method was used to fix the sample size in advance, and group allocation was not hidden from the investigators. In cross-validation, a model built on a 13 V-J signature told ophthalmopathy apart from stable hyperthyroidism with approximately 90% sensitivity and approximately 81% specificity, and in testing the same model reached 80%/75%.

CDR1 and CDR2 are read off the germline V gene (reference sequence) as SEHNR and FQNEAQ. V loses 5 bases at its end and J loses 0 bases; junction bases beyond the gene matches: 4. The cysteine opens and the phenylalanine closes a CDR3 of 15 amino acids. Here the CDR3 DNA is all that survives: 45 bases in frame from base 1. On this clonotype itself: Which antigen it targets is not known. No base-level quality is on record; no much larger clone is a single base apart.

The TCR beta CDR3 regions were amplified from RNA transcripts. A first-round RT-PCR of the TCR CDR3 used the HTBI primer set with the Qiagen OneStep RT-PCR kit. Libraries were constructed in a second round of multiplex PCR, after which size selection and purification were carried out. Libraries were sequenced paired-end with 100 bp reads on an Illumina HiSeq2000. Processing in the source paper ran as follows. Raw data were processed with SOAPnuke, discarding reads with adapters, uncalled bases, mean Phred below 15, or no exact constant-primer or identifier match. COPE v1.2.5 was used to merge the high-quality paired reads, and each unique nucleotide sequence was defined as a clonotype. Clonotypes were aligned to IMGT TRBV, TRBD and TRBJ reference segments using MiTCR v1.1. Only V-J combinations with frequency above 0.0001, covering about 99% of repertoires, were analysed. The TCS score was defined as F50 (clonal expansion) divided by E x V (chaos), with BLOSUM62-based TCRdist calculated between CDR3 peptides within each V-J. Welch's t-statistics and random forest reduced 450 to 600 V-J features to around 14, which were used in a naive Bayes classifier (R e1071). TCRdb reprocessed the public reads (quality trimming at Q25 with fastp, clone calling with MiXCR) and kept in-frame beta chains. Entries that share a CDR3 protein sequence are merged under the most common genes and DNA. These V and J calls derive from TCRdb rather than the authors' analysis. This sample comprises 500,000 to 750,000 distinct CDR3 sequences, more than 15% of them detected only once. Of the sample, under 8% is held by the ten largest clones.

Graves' hyperthyroidism was defined as stable when no progression to ophthalmopathy occurred over 18 months of follow-up. Hyperthyroidism patients were aged 18 to 65 years and newly diagnosed, with disease duration of less than 2 months. Patients with uncontrolled infections, other autoimmune diseases, pregnancy or lactation were excluded. Clinical symptoms, serum thyroxine and TRAb, thyroid ultrasound, and orbital computed tomography formed the basis for the diagnoses. PBMCs were separated from 7.5 to 10 ml of fresh peripheral blood using Ficoll-Paque density gradient centrifugation. Trizol reagent was used to extract total RNA, and RNA quality was then checked on an Agilent 2100 Bioanalyzer.

The sequencing input was blood. Recombination connected TRBV7-9 to TRBJ1-5; the junction holds 7 bases that match TRBD1. The receptor was isolated from a woman aged 30 to 39 with Graves' hyperthyroidism. The DNA sequence reads TGTGCCAGCAGCAACGGACAGGTTAGCAATCAGCCCCAGCATTTT. Its protein product is CASSNGQVSNQPQHF.